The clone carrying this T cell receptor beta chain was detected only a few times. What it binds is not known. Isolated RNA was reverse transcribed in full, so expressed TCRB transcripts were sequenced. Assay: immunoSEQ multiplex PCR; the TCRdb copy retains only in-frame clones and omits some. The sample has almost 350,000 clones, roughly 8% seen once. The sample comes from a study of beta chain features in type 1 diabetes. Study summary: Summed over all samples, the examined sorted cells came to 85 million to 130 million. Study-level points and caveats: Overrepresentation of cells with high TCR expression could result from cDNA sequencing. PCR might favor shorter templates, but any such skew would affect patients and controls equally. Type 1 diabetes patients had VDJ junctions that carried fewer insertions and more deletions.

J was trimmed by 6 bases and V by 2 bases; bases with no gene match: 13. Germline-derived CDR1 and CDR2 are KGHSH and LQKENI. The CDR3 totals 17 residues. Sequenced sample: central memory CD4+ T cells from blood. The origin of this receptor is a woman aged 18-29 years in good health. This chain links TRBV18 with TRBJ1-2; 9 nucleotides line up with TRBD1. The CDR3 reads CASSPLLFGTGHNGYTF. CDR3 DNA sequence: TGTGCCAGCTCACCATTACTATTCGGGACAGGGCACAATGGCTACACCTTC.